The 25 T cell receptor beta chains listed next were all sequenced from one sample in a study of blood T cell repertoires in COVID-19. The assay was immunoSEQ multiplex PCR, and TCRdb's table has in-frame clones only and misses some. The sample comprises roughly 500,000 clones, 70% to 90% of which are singletons, and around 1.9% rests with the top ten. The sample taken for sequencing was PBMCs or T cells enriched from blood (not recorded which). The receptors were sampled from a woman between 40 and 55 years old who had recovered from COVID-19.

V and J are TRBV5-1 and TRBJ2-7, with 11 nucleotides matching TRBD2. The V and J ends lost 2 bases and 2 bases, in that order; junction bases with no gene match: 3. CDR1 and CDR2 (germline): SGHRS, YFSETQ. This CDR3 is built from 15 residues. Here the CDR3 reads CASSLLAGATYEQYF. The CDR3 nucleotides read TGCGCCAGCAGCTTACTAGCGGGGGCTACCTACGAGCAGTACTTC.

This clone turned up a few times. The chain carries TRBV7-2 and TRBJ1-5; 8 nucleotides line up with TRBD1. Germline lookup yields CDR1 SGHTA and CDR2 FQGNSA. CDR3 length equals 15 residues. V lost 4 bases, J lost 0 bases, and 2 bases stayed unmatched. CDR3 sequence reads: CASSSTGASNQPQHF. As DNA, the CDR3 is TGTGCCAGCAGCTCGACAGGGGCTAGCAATCAGCCCCAGCATTTT. Together with reference TRBV7-2 and TRBJ1-5, the CDR3 gives the full variable domain: GAGVSQSPSNKVTEKGKDVELRCDPISGHTALYWYRQSLGQGLEFLIYFQGNSAPDKSGLPSDRFSAERTGGSVSTLTIQRTQQEDSAVYLCASSSTGASNQPQHFGDGTRLSIL.

CDR3 bases: TGTGCCATCAGTGAGACGTCCGGGTATGCTTTCTTT. Its protein product is CAISETSGYAFF. The chain joins TRBV10-3 to TRBJ1-1; no firm D call. The CDR3 spans 12 residues. Trimming stripped 2 bases from V and 11 bases from J, with 12 bases between. Germline loops: CDR1 ENHRY, CDR2 SYGVKD.

This chain joins TRBV6-2 or TRBV6-3 and TRBJ2-4; D is unclear. Germline V gene sequence: CDR1 MNHEY, CDR2 SVGEGT. The CDR3 sequence is 11 residues long. With 4 bases removed from V and 10 bases from J, the gap between germline ends came to 8 bases. The CDR3 is CASSSLDIQYF. In DNA form, the CDR3 reads TGTGCCAGCAGTTCCCTAGATATTCAGTACTTC.

The chain is built from TRBV4-3 and TRBJ1-1; 9 bases line up with TRBD1. V lost 0 bases and J lost 3; bases outside the gene matches: 11. The CDR3 runs to 18 residues. Per germline, CDR1 LGHNA and CDR2 YSLEER. In nucleotides, the CDR3 is TGCGCCAGCAGCCAAGAAGGTACAGGGGGCGAGTCGGACACTGAAGCTTTCTTT. It translates to CASSQEGTGGESDTEAFF.

The chain employs TRBV14 and TRBJ1-2; D not resolved. Trimming removed 8 bases from V and 1 base from J, with 11 bases in between. Germline-derived CDR1 and CDR2 are SGHDN and FVKESK. The CDR3 is 13 residues long. The CDR3 is CASSGSLNYGYTF. CDR3 bases: TGTGCCAGCTCCGGGAGTCTTAACTATGGCTACACCTTC. Based on the CDR3 plus reference TRBV14 and TRBJ1-2, the full variable domain is EAGVTQFPSHSVIEKGQTVTLRCDPISGHDNLYWYRRVMGKEIKFLLHFVKESKQDESGMPNNRFLAERTGGTYSTLKVQPAELEDSGVYFCASSGSLNYGYTFGSGTRLTVV.

The chain joins TRBV27 to TRBJ1-6; 7 bases match TRBD1. V gave up 4 bases and J gave up 7 bases; unmatched junction bases: 4. Germline V gives CDR1 MNHEY, CDR2 SMNVEV (reference sequence). This CDR3 contains 14 residues. DNA of the CDR3: TGTGCCAGCAGTTGGGCAGGGGGGAATTCACCCCTCCACTTT. Protein: CASSWAGGNSPLHF.

The J gene is TRBJ1-2, the V gene TRBV5-1, with a tentative D call TRBD1 (5 bases). The CDR3 runs to 17 residues. Germline CDR1 reads SGHRS; CDR2 reads YFSETQ. V lost 0 bases, J lost 3 bases, and 18 bases lay in between. The CDR3 DNA sequence: TGCGCCAGCAGCTTGGAGGGGCAGCCAGCTATGGACTATGGCTACACCTTC. It encodes CASSLEGQPAMDYGYTF.

This sequence joins TRBV19 and TRBJ2-5; perhaps TRBD2 as D (6 bases). Germline loops: CDR1 LNHDA, CDR2 SQIVND (reference sequence). Trimming pared 5 bases from V and 1 base from J, leaving 11 bases between. CDR3 size: 14 residues. DNA of the CDR3: TGTGCCAGTAGTGGAGGAGGGGCCCAAGAGACCCAGTACTTC. It encodes CASSGGGAQETQYF.

This chain uses TRBV5-1 with TRBJ2-2, with D unclear. There are 15 residues in the CDR3. The V gene's germline CDR1 is SGHRS and CDR2 YFSETQ. With 0 bases removed from V and 4 bases from J, the gap between germline ends came to 10 bases. This chain's CDR3 is CASSLAQAGTGELFF. DNA of the CDR3: TGCGCCAGCAGCTTGGCGCAGGCAGGCACCGGGGAGCTGTTTTTT.

The rearrangement uses TRBV11-3 and TRBJ2-7, with 7 bases fitting TRBD2. The CDR3 contains 16 residues. Germline CDR1 SGHNT, CDR2 YENEEA. J was trimmed by 5 bases and V by 4 bases; bases with no gene match: 14. The DNA of the CDR3 is TGTGCCAGCAGCTCGTCCGGCGGGAGCCACCCTAACGAGCAGTACTTC. Translated: CASSSSGGSHPNEQYF.

This clone came up once. This chain links TRBV18 with TRBJ2-5; weak D call: TRBD2 (5 bases). Trimming left V 0 bases short and J 1 base short, with 9 bases between. The CDR3 contains 15 residues. Germline CDR1 KGHSH, CDR2 LQKENI. The CDR3 protein is CASSPPSGSQETQYF. The CDR3 DNA reads TGTGCCAGCTCACCACCGAGCGGTAGCCAAGAGACCCAGTACTTC.

The J gene is TRBJ1-2, the V gene TRBV11-2, with 10 bases matching TRBD1. CDR3 length equals 13 residues. Germline V gene data show CDR1 as SGHAT and CDR2 as FQNNGV. V lost 5 bases to trimming and J lost 6 bases; unmatched junction nucleotides: 3. The CDR3 DNA is TGTGCCAGCAGCCTAGGACAGGGGGATGGCTACACCTTC. This translates into CASSLGQGDGYTF. The complete variable domain, with remaining parts taken from reference TRBV11-2 and TRBJ1-2, reads EAGVAQSPRYKIIEKRQSVAFWCNPISGHATLYWYQQILGQGPKLLIQFQNNGVVDDSQLPKDRFSAERLKGVDSTLKIQPAKLEDSAVYLCASSLGQGDGYTFGSGTRLTVV.

The V call is TRBV4-1, the J call TRBJ2-7; 10 nucleotides line up with TRBD2. The CDR3 loop spans 17 amino acids. J gave up 5 bases and V 5 bases, and 15 bases lay outside the gene matches. Germline CDR1 reads MGHRA; CDR2 reads YSYEKL. CDR3 in DNA: TGCGCCAGCAGCAGGGGTAGCGGGAGGTTGGCCCCCCACGAGCAGTACTTC. Translating it yields CASSRGSGRLAPHEQYF.

The chain joins TRBV19 to TRBJ2-1; 8 nucleotides line up with TRBD2. CDR3 size: 16 residues. V gave up 9 bases and J gave up 7 bases; unmatched junction bases: 17. From germline, CDR1 is LNHDA and CDR2 SQIVND (reference sequence). The CDR3 loop reads CARRKTDERETNEQFF. CDR3 DNA: TGTGCCAGGAGAAAAACGGACGAGCGGGAGACGAATGAGCAGTTCTTC.

The chain recombines TRBV7-9 with TRBJ2-7; 9 nucleotides line up with TRBD1. Losses at the gene ends were 6 bases for V and 3 bases for J; bases not matched to a gene: 9. This CDR3 comprises 15 residues. The germline V gene has CDR1 SEHNR and CDR2 FQNEAQ (reference sequence). CDR3 region: CASSSTGTGFYEQYF. CDR3 DNA sequence: TGTGCCAGCAGTTCAACCGGGACAGGGTTCTACGAGCAGTACTTC.

V usage is TRBV19 and J usage is TRBJ1-1, with D hard to call. The CDR3 is 14 amino acids. CDR1 and CDR2 from the germline V gene are LNHDA and SQIVND (reference sequence). The germline V and J ends were trimmed by 5 bases and 2 bases, with 12 bases remaining between them. CDR3 residues: CASSHTADNTEAFF. The CDR3 DNA reads as TGTGCCAGTAGTCATACCGCGGATAACACTGAAGCTTTCTTT. Using reference TRBV19 and TRBJ1-1 for the parts outside the CDR3, the full variable domain is DGGITQSPKYLFRKEGQNVTLSCEQNLNHDAMYWYRQDPGQGLRLIYYSQIVNDFQKGDIAEGYSVSREKKESFPLTVTSAQKNPTAFYLCASSHTADNTEAFFGQGTRLTVV.

The chain couples TRBV11-2 to TRBJ2-3; D uncertain. Trimming pared 6 bases from V and 3 bases from J, leaving 10 bases between. The CDR3 has 13 amino acids. The germline CDR1 and CDR2 sequences are SGHAT and FQNNGV. The CDR3 region is CASSQEATDTQYF. The CDR3 DNA is TGTGCCAGCAGTCAAGAGGCGACAGATACGCAGTATTTT.

The chain recombines TRBV7-2 with TRBJ2-5, with TRBD2 identical over 9 bases. Germline values: CDR1 SGHTA, CDR2 FQGNSA. The CDR3 totals 16 residues. Trimming removed 0 bases from V and 2 bases from J; junction bases left unmatched: 4. This chain's CDR3 is CASSLASTSGQETQYF. CDR3 in DNA: TGTGCCAGCAGCTTAGCCTCGACTAGCGGACAAGAGACCCAGTACTTC.

This clone was seen a few times. This sequence joins TRBV19 and TRBJ1-1; D perhaps matches TRBD1 (6 bases). Germline-derived CDR1 and CDR2 are LNHDA and SQIVND (reference sequence). The CDR3 has 14 amino acids. The V end was cut by 7 bases, the J end by 1 base, with 13 bases between. The CDR3 nucleotides are TGTGCCAGTACCAGCGGGACAACGAACACTGAAGCTTTCTTT. Translating it yields CASTSGTTNTEAFF.

This clone has more than one count but fewer than ten. This chain connects TRBV7-2 to TRBJ1-6, with D hard to call. CDR3 length: 14 amino acids. CDR1 is SGHTA and CDR2 is FQGNSA in the germline V gene. Trimming cost V 5 bases and J 7 bases, with 12 bases left between them. The CDR3 nucleotides read TGTGCCAGCAGCGGGAGGGTAGGGAATTCACCCCTCCACTTT. It translates to CASSGRVGNSPLHF.

V is TRBV13 and J is TRBJ2-1; 11 bases map to TRBD2. J gave up 6 bases and V 8 bases, and 9 bases lay outside the gene matches. CDR1 is PRHDT, CDR2 FYEKMQ, per germline (reference sequence). The CDR3 is 15 residues long. CDR3 amino acids: CASRQGLAGPNEQFF. The CDR3 nucleotides are TGTGCCAGCCGACAAGGACTAGCGGGCCCCAATGAGCAGTTCTTC.

The chain has TRBV5-1 and TRBJ2-7; 8 nucleotides match TRBD1. This CDR3 is 13 amino acids long. Germline CDR1 SGHRS, CDR2 YFSETQ. The V segment lost 0 bases and the J segment 7 bases; nucleotides outside the gene matches: 3. CDR3 nucleotides: TGCGCCAGCAGCTTGGGGACAGGGATGGAGCAGTACTTC. The encoded protein is CASSLGTGMEQYF.

The rearrangement links TRBV24-1 to TRBJ2-7; 11 positions agree with TRBD2. The V segment lost 4 bases and the J segment 0 bases; nucleotides outside the gene matches: 1. Germline loops: CDR1 KGHDR, CDR2 SFDVKD. The CDR3 length is 15 residues. The CDR3 sequence is CATSDGLAGSYEQYF. CDR3 sequence (DNA): TGTGCCACCAGTGACGGACTAGCGGGCTCCTACGAGCAGTACTTC.

This chain uses TRBV7-2 with TRBJ1-5; 7 nucleotides agree with TRBD1. This CDR3 has 17 amino acids. V shed 5 bases and J 7 bases; nucleotides not matched to a gene: 17. Germline V gives CDR1 SGHTA, CDR2 FQGNSA. CDR3 loop: CASSPIRTGLRGQPQHF. The CDR3 DNA reads TGTGCCAGCAGCCCCATAAGGACAGGCCTTAGGGGCCAGCCCCAGCATTTT.